The next 20 T cell receptor beta chains were all read from a single sample in a study of blood T cell repertoires in COVID-19. Some clones are missing from TCRdb's copy, which holds only in-frame ones; the method was immunoSEQ multiplex PCR. The profile shows under 250,000 clones, 80% to 85% of them singletons. Sequencing was done on a sample of peripheral blood. The receptors derive from an older woman with acute or convalescent COVID-19.

This clone appeared once. The rearrangement joins TRBV25-1 to TRBJ2-3, with D hard to call. Trimming removed 4 bases at V and 4 bases at J, with 9 bases between. The length of the CDR3 is 13 residues. CDR1 is MGHDK and CDR2 is SYGVNS in the germline V gene. For the CDR3, the DNA is TGTGCCAGCAGTGGAACTGCGGCAGATACGCAGTATTTT. This codes for CASSGTAADTQYF.

The chain has TRBV4-3 and TRBJ1-1, with unresolved D. The CDR3 covers 15 residues. Trimming cost V 0 bases and J 2 bases, with 10 bases left between them. Germline lookup yields CDR1 LGHNA and CDR2 YSLEER. CDR3 residues: CASSQEPRGNTEAFF. The DNA for the CDR3 is TGCGCCAGCAGCCAAGAACCGCGGGGTAACACTGAAGCTTTCTTT.

This sequence joins TRBV6-5 and TRBJ2-3; 7 positions match TRBD1. There are 14 residues in the CDR3. Trimming at V came to 3 bases and at J to 2 bases, leaving 2 bases not matched to a gene. Germline values: CDR1 MNHEY, CDR2 SVGAGI. For the CDR3, the DNA is TGTGCCAGCAGTTATGGACAGGCCACAGATACGCAGTATTTT. Translating gives CASSYGQATDTQYF.

The chain has TRBV15 and TRBJ2-3, with D perhaps matching TRBD2 (5 bases). The CDR3 runs to 15 residues. Germline lookup yields CDR1 LNHNV and CDR2 YYDKDF (reference sequence). Trimming stripped 1 base from V and 6 bases from J, with 14 bases between. The CDR3 DNA reads as TGTGCCACCAGCAGAGTAGAGCGGCCCAGGGATACGCAGTATTTT. It is translated as CATSRVERPRDTQYF.

CDR3 in amino acids: CASSEISGGELFF. The DNA for the CDR3 is TGCGCCAGCAGCGAAATATCCGGCGGGGAGCTGTTTTTT. The chain is built from TRBV5-1 and TRBJ2-2; D is uncertain. The ends were cut back, 4 bases at V and 7 bases at J, with 11 bases in the middle. The germline gives CDR1 SGHRS, CDR2 YFSETQ. The CDR3 is made up of 13 amino acids.

The V gene is TRBV6-5, the J gene TRBJ1-2, with D unclear. Trimming left V 6 bases short and J 3 bases short, with 14 bases between. Germline V gene sequence: CDR1 MNHEY, CDR2 SVGAGI. The CDR3 extends over 14 amino acids. The DNA for the CDR3 is TGTGCCAGCAGCCTCGGAGGAGACTACTATGGCTACACCTTC. It codes for CASSLGGDYYGYTF.

The chain joins TRBV4-1 to TRBJ1-2; TRBD1 agrees at 8 bases. CDR3 length equals 15 residues. The germline CDR1 and CDR2 sequences are MGHRA and YSYEKL. The J segment lost 4 bases and the V segment lost 8 bases, leaving 12 bases of the junction unmatched. Here the CDR3 reads CASGPGQGIGYGYTF. The CDR3 coding sequence is TGCGCCAGCGGACCCGGACAGGGTATTGGCTATGGCTACACCTTC.

The chain has TRBV18 and TRBJ2-3; D uncertain. Germline assignment: CDR1 KGHSH and CDR2 LQKENI. Deletions cut 0 bases from V and 3 bases from J, with 7 bases between. The CDR3 has 14 residues. The CDR3 sequence is CASSPPSRTDTQYF. The CDR3 DNA reads TGTGCCAGCTCACCACCTTCGAGAACAGATACGCAGTATTTT.

This clone showed up just a few times. The chain links TRBV19 to TRBJ1-5; D call uncertain. The CDR3 is 13 residues long. Germline-derived CDR1 and CDR2 are LNHDA and SQIVND (reference sequence). Trimming pared 6 bases from V and 5 bases from J, leaving 11 bases between. The CDR3 loop is CASRETGDQPQHF. The DNA for the CDR3 is TGTGCCAGTAGAGAAACGGGAGATCAGCCCCAGCATTTT.

The chain recombines TRBV3-1 (or the pseudogene TRBV3-2) with TRBJ2-5; D is perhaps TRBD1 (5 bases). The CDR3 extends over 12 amino acids. Per germline, CDR1 LGHDT and CDR2 YNNKEL (reference sequence). Trimming took 4 bases from V and 5 from J, leaving 8 bases between them. The CDR3 loop is CASSRGVETQYF. The CDR3 nucleotides are TGTGCCAGCAGCCGGGGCGTCGAGACCCAGTACTTC.

The chain is built from TRBV28 and TRBJ2-7, with no clear D. V dropped 0 bases and J dropped 6 bases, with 6 bases sitting between them. The CDR3 consists of 12 residues. The germline gives CDR1 MDHEN, CDR2 SYDVKM. The chain's CDR3 is CASSLWLAEQYF. CDR3 in DNA: TGTGCCAGCAGTTTATGGCTGGCCGAGCAGTACTTC.

The genes are TRBV4-1 and TRBJ1-2; the D is unclear. This CDR3 is 16 amino acids long. The germline V gene encodes CDR1 MGHRA and CDR2 YSYEKL. Trimming left V 0 bases short and J 4 bases short, with 15 bases between. The CDR3 bases are TGCGCCAGCAGCCAAGACCCCCGGGAGGTTGTCTATGGCTACACCTTC. It is translated as CASSQDPREVVYGYTF.

The chain recombines TRBV6-1 with TRBJ2-4; D may be TRBD1 (5 bases). In germline, CDR1 is MNHNS, CDR2 SASEGT. V lost 2 bases and J lost 1, with 9 bases in between. The CDR3 consists of 15 residues. As DNA, the CDR3 is TGTGCCAGCAGTGAACCAGGGTCGGCCAAAAACATTCAGTACTTC. It specifies CASSEPGSAKNIQYF.

The V and J genes are TRBV11-2 and TRBJ1-1; 8 bases line up with TRBD1. Per germline, CDR1 SGHAT and CDR2 FQNNGV. V was pared by 1 base and J by 1 base, with 5 bases of the junction left unmatched. This CDR3 is 16 amino acids long. The CDR3, as DNA: TGTGCCAGCAGCTTAGGCAGGGGGCACAGGAACACTGAAGCTTTCTTT. This translates into CASSLGRGHRNTEAFF.

V is TRBV7-3 and J is TRBJ2-3; 11 nucleotides match TRBD2. V shed 2 bases, J shed 2 bases, and the junction held 6 bases outside the gene matches. The CDR3 totals 17 residues. Germline V gene sequence: CDR1 SGHTA, CDR2 FQGTGA. The CDR3 spells CASSLWASGGFTDTQYF. CDR3 coding DNA: TGTGCCAGCAGCTTATGGGCTAGCGGGGGGTTCACAGATACGCAGTATTTT. Full variable domain (remainder filled in from reference TRBV7-3 and TRBJ2-3): GAGVSQTPSNKVTEKGKYVELRCDPISGHTALYWYRQSLGQGPEFLIYFQGTGAADDSGLPNDRFFAVRPEGSVSTLKIQRTERGDSAVYLCASSLWASGGFTDTQYFGPGTRLTVL.

This chain uses TRBV4-3 with TRBJ2-5; 9 positions match TRBD1. Germline values: CDR1 LGHNA, CDR2 YSLEER. The trim removed 4 bases at V and 5 bases at J, leaving 8 bases unmatched. This CDR3 comprises 15 residues. CDR3 residues: CASSREDRGYETQYF. In DNA, the CDR3 is TGCGCCAGCAGCCGAGAGGACAGGGGTTATGAGACCCAGTACTTC.

The rearrangement links TRBV12-3 or TRBV12-4 to TRBJ2-5, with 8 bases fitting TRBD1. The CDR3 sequence is 12 residues long. The V gene end was trimmed by 5 bases and the J gene end by 5 bases; junction bases not matched to a gene: 1. This chain's CDR3 is CASSRDRETQYF. CDR3 DNA: TGTGCCAGCAGTCGGGACAGGGAGACCCAGTACTTC.

The rearrangement links TRBV10-3 to TRBJ2-7; the D gene is possibly TRBD1 (6 bases). The V end was cut by 10 bases, the J end by 0 bases, with 13 bases between. Germline V gene sequence: CDR1 ENHRY, CDR2 SYGVKD. The CDR3 is 13 residues long. CDR3 amino acids: CATTRTDSYEQYF. CDR3 nucleotides: TGTGCCACAACGAGGACAGACTCCTACGAGCAGTACTTC.

V gene TRBV4-1 combines with J gene TRBJ2-7; perhaps TRBD2 as D (5 bases). The germline V gene has CDR1 MGHRA and CDR2 YSYEKL. This CDR3 has 15 amino acids. V was pared by 1 base and J by 2 bases, with 12 bases between. The CDR3 is CASSQVNRDPYEQYF. The DNA for the CDR3 is TGCGCCAGCAGCCAAGTTAACCGGGATCCCTACGAGCAGTACTTC.

A few counts support this clone. This chain links TRBV5-1 with TRBJ1-4; no definite D call. Trimming took 2 bases from V and 4 from J, leaving 9 bases between them. There are 14 residues in the CDR3. Germline V gives CDR1 SGHRS, CDR2 YFSETQ. CDR3 DNA: TGCGCCAGCAGCTTAGCAGGCATTAATGAAAAACTGTTTTTT. Amino acids: CASSLAGINEKLFF.